A single T cell receptor (beta chain) is shown here with its context. Profiling relied on immunoSEQ multiplex PCR, and the TCRdb table lists in-frame clones only, not all of them. The sample yields 70,000 to 85,000 clones, 65% to 90% seen once. Trimming took 6 bases from V and 0 from J; bases not matched to a gene: 4. The CDR3 extends over 15 amino acids. The V gene's germline CDR1 is ENHRY and CDR2 SYGVKD. These data belong to a study of control samples from healthy donors and cancer patients. The V and J genes are TRBV10-3 and TRBJ2-7, with 11 positions matching TRBD1. The sequencing input was PBMCs. This receptor was taken from a man in his 60s with head and neck cancer. DNA for the CDR3: TGTGCCATCAGGCCGGGGACAGGGGGCTCCTACGAGCAGTACTTC. This encodes CAIRPGTGGSYEQYF.